Here is one T cell receptor (beta chain) with its context. The treatment is: roughly 19 received Ad26.COV2.S at low or high dose, single or two shots; 5 received placebo; per-sample allocation not given. After the first vaccine or placebo injection, samples were drawn on day 63. This record belongs to a study of Ad26.COV2.S vaccination and SARS-CoV-2 variants. Whole-study context: A COV1001 Ad26.COV2.S trial-arm participant provided the sample.

Profiled with immunoSEQ multiplex PCR; TCRdb holds only in-frame clones, not every one. The table lists about 460,000 clones, 80% to 90% of them singletons. This CDR3 is built from 18 residues. The germline V gene has CDR1 MDHEN and CDR2 SYDVKM. V lost 5 bases, J lost 0 bases, and 10 bases stayed unmatched. The source is a person between 18 and 60 years old who received the Ad26.COV2.S COVID-19 vaccine or a placebo. The starting material was peripheral blood, obtained in a trial of Ad26.COV2.S vaccine versus placebo. The rearrangement joins TRBV28 to TRBJ2-1; 10 nucleotides agree with TRBD2. The CDR3 sequence: CASSPDPSGGSSYNEQFF. In DNA, the CDR3 is TGTGCCAGCAGTCCAGATCCTAGCGGGGGTAGCTCCTACAATGAGCAGTTCTTC.